Listed below are T cell receptor beta chains from one sample, sequenced in a study of intratumoral heterogeneity in liver cancer. Produced via immunoSEQ multiplex PCR; TCRdb's table is partial and in-frame only. This sample yields around 5,900 clones, of which approximately 73% are seen a single time; over 20% belongs to the top ten. Here the sequenced sample was tumor-adjacent normal tissue, taken before any cancer treatment. The receptors come from an older man with hepatocellular carcinoma. The CDR3 runs from the conserved cysteine through the conserved F or W. The order of the fields is J gene, D gene, clone size, V gene, CDR3 protein, CDR3 DNA. A D gene is named only where the DNA matches it firmly. The listing skips clone size in some rows; elsewhere it reads once, few, many or a size class.

TRBJ1-1 . . TRBV6-1 CASSDDGLEAFF TGTGCCAGCAGTGACGATGGGCTTGAAGCTTTCTTT
TRBJ1-4 . . TRBV6-1 CASSEFTTNEKLFF TGTGCCAGCAGTGAATTCACAACTAATGAAAAACTGTTTTTT
TRBJ2-5 TRBD2 . TRBV28 CASSLWGLVETQYF TGTGCCAGCAGTTTATGGGGACTAGTAGAGACCCAGTACTTC
TRBJ1-5 TRBD1 . TRBV5-6 CASSLRTGGQPQHF TGTGCCAGCAGCTTGCGGACAGGGGGTCAGCCCCAGCATTTT
TRBJ2-7 . . TRBV5-6 CASSQTGSISSYEQYF TGTGCCAGCAGCCAAACTGGGTCTATCAGCTCCTACGAGCAGTACTTC
TRBJ2-7 TRBD1 . TRBV5-4 CASSRQGMREQYF TGTGCCAGCAGCCGACAGGGCATGAGGGAGCAGTACTTC
TRBJ2-1 TRBD1 . TRBV4-3 CASSRDRGPYNEQFF TGCGCCAGCAGCCGAGACAGGGGGCCTTACAATGAGCAGTTCTTC
TRBJ1-3 . . TRBV7-6 CASSLAGAGSGNTIYF TGTGCCAGCAGCTTGGCAGGGGCCGGCTCTGGAAACACCATATATTTT
TRBJ2-2 . once TRBV24-1 CATSDRTRAGTGELFF TGTGCCACCAGTGACCGAACAAGGGCGGGCACCGGGGAGCTGTTTTTT
TRBJ2-4 TRBD2 . TRBV12-3/TRBV12-4 CASSLTSGDIQYF TGTGCCAGCAGTCTGACTAGCGGGGACATTCAGTACTTC
TRBJ2-3 TRBD2 . TRBV24-1 CATSDIAGGTDTQYF TGTGCCACCAGTGACATAGCGGGGGGCACAGATACGCAGTATTTT
TRBJ1-4 TRBD1 once TRBV7-2 CASSRTGVWEKLFF TGTGCCAGCAGCCGCACAGGGGTTTGGGAAAAACTGTTTTTT
TRBJ2-2 . . TRBV27 CASSLSGHSTGELFF TGTGCCAGCAGTTTATCGGGACACTCCACCGGGGAGCTGTTTTTT
TRBJ2-3 TRBD1 . TRBV15 CATSRDRGSADTQYF TGTGCCACCAGCAGAGACAGGGGGTCGGCAGATACGCAGTATTTT
TRBJ1-2 TRBD1 . TRBV27 CASSLSGTGFKYGYTF TGTGCCAGCAGTTTATCGGGGACAGGGTTTAAGTATGGCTACACCTTC
TRBJ2-1 TRBD2 . TRBV11-3 CASSPRTSGAENEQFF TGTGCCAGCAGCCCCAGGACTAGCGGGGCCGAAAATGAGCAGTTCTTC
TRBJ2-1 . . TRBV7-8 CASSRTYRIDNEQFF TGTGCCAGCAGCCGCACATATCGAATCGACAATGAGCAGTTCTTC
TRBJ1-1 . . TRBV6-5 CASRQNMNTEAFF TGTGCCAGCCGACAAAACATGAACACTGAAGCTTTCTTT
TRBJ1-4 TRBD1 . TRBV5-4 CASSLGGQGAEKLFF TGTGCCAGCAGCTTGGGGGGACAGGGAGCAGAAAAACTGTTTTTT
TRBJ2-5 . medium-sized TRBV3-1/TRBV3-2 CATGTIQETQYF TGTGCCACCGGGACCATCCAAGAGACCCAGTACTTC
TRBJ2-5 TRBD2 once TRBV4-3 CASSQDVGRGGRETQYF TGCGCCAGCAGCCAAGATGTGGGGCGGGGGGGCAGGGAGACCCAGTACTTC
TRBJ2-3 TRBD2 . TRBV6-2/TRBV6-3 CASSYSWTSGGTDTQYF TGTGCCAGCAGTTACTCCTGGACTAGCGGGGGCACAGATACGCAGTATTTT
TRBJ2-2 . . TRBV2 CASRRQANTGELFF TGTGCCAGCAGAAGACAGGCGAACACCGGGGAGCTGTTTTTT
TRBJ1-2 . . TRBV7-2 CASSSRKDANFYGYTF TGTGCCAGCAGCTCCCGTAAGGACGCCAACTTCTATGGCTACACCTTC
TRBJ1-1 . few TRBV6-2/TRBV6-3 CASSYEKRGAKNTEAFF TGTGCCAGCAGTTACGAAAAACGGGGGGCTAAGAACACTGAAGCTTTCTTT
TRBJ1-1 . . TRBV7-6 CASSFTNTEAFF TGTGCCAGCAGCTTTACGAACACTGAAGCTTTCTTT